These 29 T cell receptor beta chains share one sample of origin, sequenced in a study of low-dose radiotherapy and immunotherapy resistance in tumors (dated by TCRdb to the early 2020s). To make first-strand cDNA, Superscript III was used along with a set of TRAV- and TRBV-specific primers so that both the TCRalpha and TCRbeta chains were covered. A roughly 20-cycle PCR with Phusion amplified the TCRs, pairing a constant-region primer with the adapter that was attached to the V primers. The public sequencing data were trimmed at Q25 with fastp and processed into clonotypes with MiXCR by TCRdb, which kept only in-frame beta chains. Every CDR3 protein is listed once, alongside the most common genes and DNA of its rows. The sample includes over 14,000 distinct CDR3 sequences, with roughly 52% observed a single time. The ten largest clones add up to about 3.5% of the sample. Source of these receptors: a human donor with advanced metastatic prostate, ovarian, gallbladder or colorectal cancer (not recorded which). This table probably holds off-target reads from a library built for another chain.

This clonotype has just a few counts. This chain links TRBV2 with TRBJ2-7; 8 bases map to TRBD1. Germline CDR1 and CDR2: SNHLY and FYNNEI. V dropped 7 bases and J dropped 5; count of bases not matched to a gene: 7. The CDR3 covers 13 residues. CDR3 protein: CASTGQGLNEQYF. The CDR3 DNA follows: TGTGCCAGCACCGGACAGGGTCTCAACGAGCAGTACTTC.

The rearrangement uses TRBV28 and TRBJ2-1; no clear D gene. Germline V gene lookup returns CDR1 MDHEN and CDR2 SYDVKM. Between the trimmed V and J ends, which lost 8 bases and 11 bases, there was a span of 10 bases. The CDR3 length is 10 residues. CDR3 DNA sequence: TGTGCCAGCCTTGGCGGAAAGCAGTTCTTC. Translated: CASLGGKQFF.

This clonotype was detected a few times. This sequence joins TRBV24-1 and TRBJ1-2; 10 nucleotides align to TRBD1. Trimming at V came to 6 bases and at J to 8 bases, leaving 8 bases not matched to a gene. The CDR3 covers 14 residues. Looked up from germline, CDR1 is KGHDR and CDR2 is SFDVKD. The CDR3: CATSKGTGEEGYTF. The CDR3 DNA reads TGTGCCACCAGTAAAGGGACAGGGGAAGAAGGCTACACCTTC.

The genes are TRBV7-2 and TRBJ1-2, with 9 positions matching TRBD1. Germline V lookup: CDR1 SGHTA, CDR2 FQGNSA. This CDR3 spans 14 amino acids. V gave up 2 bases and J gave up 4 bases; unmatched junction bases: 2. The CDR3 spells CASSLKTGGYGYTF. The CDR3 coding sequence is TGTGCCAGCAGCTTAAAGACAGGGGGCTATGGCTACACCTTC.

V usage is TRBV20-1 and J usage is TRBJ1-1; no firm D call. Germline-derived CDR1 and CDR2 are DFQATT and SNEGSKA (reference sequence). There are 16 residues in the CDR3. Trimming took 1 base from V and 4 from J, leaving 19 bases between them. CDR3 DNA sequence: TGCAGTGCTAGAGGTTCTAGGGAATTGTTGACCACTGAAGCTTTCTTT. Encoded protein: CSARGSRELLTTEAFF.

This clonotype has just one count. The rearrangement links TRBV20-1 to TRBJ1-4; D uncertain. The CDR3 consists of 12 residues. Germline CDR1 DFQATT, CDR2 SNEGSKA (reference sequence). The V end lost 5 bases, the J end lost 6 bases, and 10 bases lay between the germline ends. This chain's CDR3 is CSAPQLDEKLFF. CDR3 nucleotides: TGCAGTGCTCCACAATTGGATGAAAAACTGTTTTTT.

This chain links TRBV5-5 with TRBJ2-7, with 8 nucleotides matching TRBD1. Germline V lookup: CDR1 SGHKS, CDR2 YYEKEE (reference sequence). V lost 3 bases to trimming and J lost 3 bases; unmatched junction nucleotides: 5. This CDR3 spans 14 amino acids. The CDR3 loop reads CASSSGQVYYEQYF. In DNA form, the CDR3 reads TGTGCCAGCAGCTCGGGACAGGTGTACTACGAGCAGTACTTC.

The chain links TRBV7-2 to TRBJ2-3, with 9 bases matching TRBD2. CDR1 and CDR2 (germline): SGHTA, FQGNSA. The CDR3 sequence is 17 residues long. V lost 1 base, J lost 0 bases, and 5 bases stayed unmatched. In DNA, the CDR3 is TGTGCCAGCAGCTTAGTCCCTAGCGGGATTAGCACAGATACGCAGTATTTT. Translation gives CASSLVPSGISTDTQYF.

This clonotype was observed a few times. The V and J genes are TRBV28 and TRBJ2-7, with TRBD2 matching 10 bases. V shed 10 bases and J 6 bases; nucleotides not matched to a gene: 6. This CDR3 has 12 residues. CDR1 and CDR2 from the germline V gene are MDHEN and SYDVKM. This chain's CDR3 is CAIRRTSGEQYF. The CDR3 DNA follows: TGTGCCATCCGACGGACTAGCGGCGAGCAGTACTTC.

As DNA, the CDR3 is TGTGCCAGCAGCACGGGTTCCGGGGCCGGAAACACCATATATTTT. This encodes CASSTGSGAGNTIYF. The V call is TRBV3-1, the J call TRBJ1-3; possible D gene TRBD1, 5 bases. The CDR3 has 15 amino acids. Germline-derived CDR1 and CDR2 are LGHDT and YNNKEL (reference sequence). The V and J ends lost 5 bases and 4 bases respectively, with 15 bases between them.

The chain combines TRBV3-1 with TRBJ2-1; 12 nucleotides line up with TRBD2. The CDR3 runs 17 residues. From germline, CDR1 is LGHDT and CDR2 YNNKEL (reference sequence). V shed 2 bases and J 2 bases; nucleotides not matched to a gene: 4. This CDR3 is CASSQTSSGRAYNEQFF. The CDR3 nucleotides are TGTGCCAGCAGCCAAACCTCTAGCGGGAGGGCCTACAATGAGCAGTTCTTC.

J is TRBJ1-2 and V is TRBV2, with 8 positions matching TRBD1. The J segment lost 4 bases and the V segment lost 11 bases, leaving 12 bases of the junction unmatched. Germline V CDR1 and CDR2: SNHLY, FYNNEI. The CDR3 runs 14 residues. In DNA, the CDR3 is TGTGCCGGGGGGGGGGCAGGGGGCACCTATGGCTACACCTTC. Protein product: CAGGGAGGTYGYTF.

CDR3 loop: CSARVAGGPGTYEQYF. CDR3 sequence (DNA): TGCAGTGCTAGAGTAGCGGGAGGGCCTGGGACCTACGAGCAGTACTTC. V usage is TRBV20-1 and J usage is TRBJ2-7, with 11 bases aligning to TRBD2. J gave up 2 bases and V 1 base, and 7 bases lay outside the gene matches. Looked up from germline, CDR1 is DFQATT and CDR2 is SNEGSKA (reference sequence). There are 16 residues in the CDR3.

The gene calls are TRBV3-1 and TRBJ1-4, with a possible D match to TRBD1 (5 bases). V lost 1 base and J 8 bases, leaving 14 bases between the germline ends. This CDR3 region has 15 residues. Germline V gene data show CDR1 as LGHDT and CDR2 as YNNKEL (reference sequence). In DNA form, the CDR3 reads TGTGCCAGCAGCCAAGTATACCAACCAGGGGAAAAACTGTTTTTT. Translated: CASSQVYQPGEKLFF. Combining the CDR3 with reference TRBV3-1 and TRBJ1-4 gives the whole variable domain DTAVSQTPKYLVTQMGNDKSIKCEQNLGHDTMYWYKQDSKKFLKIMFSYNNKELIINETVPNRFSPKSPDKAHLNLHINSLELGDSAVYFCASSQVYQPGEKLFFGSGTQLSVL.

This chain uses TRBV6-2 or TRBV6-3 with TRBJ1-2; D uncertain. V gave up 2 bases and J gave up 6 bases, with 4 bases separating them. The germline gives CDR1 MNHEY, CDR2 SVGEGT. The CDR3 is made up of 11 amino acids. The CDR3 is CASSYLDGYTF. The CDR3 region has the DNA TGTGCCAGCAGTTACCTGGATGGCTACACCTTC.

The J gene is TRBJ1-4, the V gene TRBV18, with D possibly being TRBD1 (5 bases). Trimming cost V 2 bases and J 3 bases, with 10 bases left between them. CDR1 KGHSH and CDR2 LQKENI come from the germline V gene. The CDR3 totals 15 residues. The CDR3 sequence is CASSPSKGSNEKLFF. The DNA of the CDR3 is TGTGCCAGCTCACCATCGAAGGGGTCTAATGAAAAACTGTTTTTT.

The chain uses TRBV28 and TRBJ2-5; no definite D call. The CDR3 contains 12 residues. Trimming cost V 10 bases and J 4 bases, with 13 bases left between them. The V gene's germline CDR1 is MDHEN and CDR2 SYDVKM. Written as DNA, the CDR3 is TGTGCCATCCCCGGGTCCGGAGAGACCCAGTACTTC. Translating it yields CAIPGSGETQYF.

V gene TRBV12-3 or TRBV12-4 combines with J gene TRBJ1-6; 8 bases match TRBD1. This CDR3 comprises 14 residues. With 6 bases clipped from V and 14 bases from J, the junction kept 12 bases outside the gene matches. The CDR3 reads CASSLGQAIGALHF. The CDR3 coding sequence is TGTGCCAGCAGCCTGGGACAGGCTATCGGAGCCCTCCACTTT.

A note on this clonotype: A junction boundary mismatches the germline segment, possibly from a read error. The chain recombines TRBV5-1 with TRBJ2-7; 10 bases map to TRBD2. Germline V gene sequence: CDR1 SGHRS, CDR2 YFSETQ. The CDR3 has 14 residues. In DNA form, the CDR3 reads TGCGCCAGCAGCCCCGGGACTAGCGTGGGGTGGAAGTTCTTC. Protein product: CASSPGTSVGWKFF.

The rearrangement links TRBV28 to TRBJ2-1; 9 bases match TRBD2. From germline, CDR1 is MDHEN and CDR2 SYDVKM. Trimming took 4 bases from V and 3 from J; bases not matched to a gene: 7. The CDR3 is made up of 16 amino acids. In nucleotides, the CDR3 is TGTGCCAGCAGTTCGGCGAGCGGGGGGCTCTACAATGAGCAGTTCTTC. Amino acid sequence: CASSSASGGLYNEQFF.

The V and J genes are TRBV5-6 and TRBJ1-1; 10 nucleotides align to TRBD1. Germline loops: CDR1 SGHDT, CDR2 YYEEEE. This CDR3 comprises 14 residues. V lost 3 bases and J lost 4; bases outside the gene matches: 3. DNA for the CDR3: TGTGCCAGCAGCTGGGGACAGGGGAGCACTGAAGCTTTCTTT. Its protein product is CASSWGQGSTEAFF.

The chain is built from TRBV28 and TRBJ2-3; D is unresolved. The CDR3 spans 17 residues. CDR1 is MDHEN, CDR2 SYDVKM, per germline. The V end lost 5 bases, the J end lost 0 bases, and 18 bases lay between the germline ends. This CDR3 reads CASSPRSRVTSTDTQYF. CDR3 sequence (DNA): TGTGCCAGCAGTCCACGATCACGCGTCACTAGCACAGATACGCAGTATTTT.

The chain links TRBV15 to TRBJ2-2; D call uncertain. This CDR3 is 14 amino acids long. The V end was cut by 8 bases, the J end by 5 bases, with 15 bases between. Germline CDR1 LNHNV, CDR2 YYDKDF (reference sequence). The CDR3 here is CATLRNGGTGELFF. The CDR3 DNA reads TGTGCCACCCTCCGCAACGGCGGAACCGGGGAGCTGTTTTTT.

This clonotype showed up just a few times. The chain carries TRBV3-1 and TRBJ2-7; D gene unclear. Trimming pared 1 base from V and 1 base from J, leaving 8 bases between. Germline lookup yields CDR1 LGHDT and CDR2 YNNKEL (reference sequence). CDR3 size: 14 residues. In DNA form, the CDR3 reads TGTGCCAGCAGCCAAGGACGGTTATCCTACGAGCAGTACTTC. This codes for CASSQGRLSYEQYF.

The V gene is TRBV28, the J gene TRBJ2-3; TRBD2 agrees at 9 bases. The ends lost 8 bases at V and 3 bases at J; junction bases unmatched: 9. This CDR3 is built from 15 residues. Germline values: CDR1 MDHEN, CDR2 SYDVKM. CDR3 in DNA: TGTGCCAGCGACGTCGTAGCGGGGGCAACAGATACGCAGTATTTT. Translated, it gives CASDVVAGATDTQYF.

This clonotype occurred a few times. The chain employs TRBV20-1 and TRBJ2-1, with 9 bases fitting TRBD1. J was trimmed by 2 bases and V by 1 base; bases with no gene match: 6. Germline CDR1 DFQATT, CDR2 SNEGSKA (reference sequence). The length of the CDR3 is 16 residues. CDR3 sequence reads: CSARGLGQGTYNEQFF. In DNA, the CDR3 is TGCAGTGCTAGAGGGTTGGGACAGGGTACCTACAATGAGCAGTTCTTC.

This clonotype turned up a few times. Written as DNA, the CDR3 is TGTTCTACAATACCACGGGCAGATACGCAGTATTTT. Amino acid sequence: CSTIPRADTQYF. The V gene is TRBV6-1, the J gene TRBJ2-3; D unclear. The length of the CDR3 is 12 residues. From germline, CDR1 is MNHNS and CDR2 SASEGT.

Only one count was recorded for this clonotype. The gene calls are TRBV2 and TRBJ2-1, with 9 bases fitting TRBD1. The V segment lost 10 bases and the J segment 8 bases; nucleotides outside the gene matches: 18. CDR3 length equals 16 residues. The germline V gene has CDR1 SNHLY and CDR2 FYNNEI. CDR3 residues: CATPPSVEQGAYEQFF. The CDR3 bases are TGTGCCACCCCTCCGTCGGTCGAACAGGGGGCCTATGAGCAGTTCTTC.

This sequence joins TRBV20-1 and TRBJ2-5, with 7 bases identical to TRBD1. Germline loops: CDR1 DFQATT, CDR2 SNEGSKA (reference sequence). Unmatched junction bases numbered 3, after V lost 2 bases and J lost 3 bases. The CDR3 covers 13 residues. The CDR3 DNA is TGCAGTGCTAGAAAAACAGGGGAAGAGACCCAGTACTTC. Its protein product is CSARKTGEETQYF.